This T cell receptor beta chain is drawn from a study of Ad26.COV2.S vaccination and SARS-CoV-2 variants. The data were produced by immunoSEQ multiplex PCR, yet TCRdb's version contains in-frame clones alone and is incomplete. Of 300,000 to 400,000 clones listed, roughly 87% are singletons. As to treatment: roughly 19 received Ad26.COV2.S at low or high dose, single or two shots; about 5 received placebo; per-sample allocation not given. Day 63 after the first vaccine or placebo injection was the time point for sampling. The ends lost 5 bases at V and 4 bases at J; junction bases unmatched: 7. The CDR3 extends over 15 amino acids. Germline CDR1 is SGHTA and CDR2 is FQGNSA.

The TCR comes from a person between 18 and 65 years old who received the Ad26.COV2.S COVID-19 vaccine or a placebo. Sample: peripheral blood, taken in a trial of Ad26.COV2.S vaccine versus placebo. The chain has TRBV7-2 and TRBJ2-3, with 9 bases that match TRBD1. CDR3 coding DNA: TGTGCCAGCAGCCACGGGACAGGGCCGGCAGATACGCAGTATTTT. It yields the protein CASSHGTGPADTQYF.